A selection of T cell receptor beta chains follows, all from one sample in a study of vaccination and CD4 T cells after COVID-19. The antigens for these receptors are not known. TCRdb processed the PCR reads anew with MiXCR; each CDR3 protein has one entry. The sample lists about 25,000 distinct CDR3 sequences, approximately 28% seen once, with approximately 2.8% in the top ten. This sample comprised CD4+ T cells from blood, cultured in vitro, obtained about 7 months after SARS-CoV-2 vaccination. The source is a human donor who had recovered from COVID-19. Both conserved end residues are part of each CDR3. Each record gives: D gene, V gene, clone size, J gene, CDR3 protein, CDR3 DNA. D genes are given only for firm matches. Size is stated for part of the rows, as once, few or many counts, or as a class when the clone is expanded.

TRBD2	TRBV28	NA	TRBJ2-1	CASSSGTSGREGNEQFF	TGTGCCAGCAGTTCCGGGACTAGCGGGAGGGAGGGGAATGAGCAGTTCTTC
NA	TRBV20-1	few	TRBJ2-7	CSATASYEQYF	TGCAGTGCTACAGCGTCCTACGAGCAGTACTTC
TRBD2	TRBV7-2	few	TRBJ2-1	CASSLTSGSFHEQFF	TGTGCCAGCAGCTTAACGAGCGGGAGCTTCCATGAGCAGTTCTTC
TRBD2	TRBV20-1	NA	TRBJ2-1	CSALAGGTRQFF	TGCAGTGCTCTAGCGGGAGGAACGAGGCAGTTCTTC
TRBD1	TRBV2	NA	TRBJ1-5	CASSGTGETQPQHF	TGTGCCAGCAGCGGGACAGGGGAGACTCAGCCCCAGCATTTT
NA	TRBV19	few	TRBJ2-7	CASSIQRGRGEQYF	TGTGCCAGTAGTATTCAGAGAGGCAGGGGAGAGCAGTACTTC
TRBD2	TRBV7-3	few	TRBJ2-1	CASSAPTSGINEQFF	TGTGCCAGCAGCGCACCGACTAGCGGAATCAATGAGCAGTTCTTC
TRBD1	TRBV24-1	NA	TRBJ1-1	CATRDRRHTEAFF	TGTGCCACCAGGGACAGGAGGCATACTGAAGCTTTCTTT
NA	TRBV20-1	few	TRBJ1-6	CSAREGSSYNSPLHF	TGCAGTGCTAGAGAGGGGTCCTCCTATAATTCACCCCTCCACTTT
NA	TRBV5-8	once	TRBJ1-1	CASSAGQPVIAETFF	TGTGCCAGCAGCGCAGGACAGCCGGTAATCGCTGAAACTTTCTTT
NA	TRBV5-6	few	TRBJ2-5	CASSFEETQYF	TGTGCCAGCAGCTTTGAGGAGACCCAGTACTTC
NA	TRBV6-1	few	TRBJ2-7	CASTVTLSSYEQYF	TGTGCCAGCACGGTCACCTTGAGCTCCTACGAGCAGTACTTC
TRBD1	TRBV28	NA	TRBJ2-7	CASSPRSGQAYF	TGTGCCAGCAGTCCCCGATCGGGACAGGCGTACTTC
TRBD1	TRBV6-2/TRBV6-3	NA	TRBJ1-2	CASSYPGAGTGDNNYGYTF	TGTGCCAGCAGTTACCCTGGGGCCGGGACAGGAGACAATAACTATGGCTACACCTTC
NA	TRBV7-9	few	TRBJ2-7	CASSRTDYYEQYF	TGTGCCAGCAGCCGGACGGATTACTACGAGCAGTACTTC
TRBD1	TRBV7-3	NA	TRBJ2-1	CASGRTGSTYNEQFF	TGTGCCAGCGGACGGACAGGGAGTACCTACAATGAGCAGTTCTTC
NA	TRBV7-2	once	TRBJ2-3	CASSQRGGATLTDTQYF	TGTGCCAGCAGCCAGAGGGGGGGGGCGACTCTCACAGATACGCAGTATTTT
TRBD2	TRBV20-1	NA	TRBJ2-1	CSAQPGTRSNEQFF	TGCAGTGCTCAGCCCGGGACTAGGAGCAATGAGCAGTTCTTC
TRBD2	TRBV27	NA	TRBJ2-7	CASSLSVSGYYEQYF	TGTGCCAGCAGTTTAAGTGTTAGCGGGTACTACGAGCAGTACTTC
TRBD2	TRBV7-2	medium-sized	TRBJ2-7	CASSLAAGGAYEQYF	TGTGCCAGCAGCTTAGCGGCGGGGGGCGCCTACGAGCAGTACTTC
NA	TRBV7-9	few	TRBJ1-4	CASRRTVGEKLFF	TGTGCCAGCAGAAGGACAGTGGGTGAAAAACTGTTTTTT
NA	TRBV19	NA	TRBJ2-3	CASKVQGGVGTDTQYF	TGTGCCAGTAAGGTACAAGGGGGAGTTGGAACAGATACGCAGTATTTT
TRBD2	TRBV24-1	NA	TRBJ2-5	CATSDPLAGVVETQYF	TGTGCCACCAGTGATCCGCTAGCGGGAGTCGTGGAGACCCAGTACTTC
TRBD1	TRBV10-1	few	TRBJ2-7	CASRSQGALWGYEQYF	TGCGCCAGCAGATCGCAGGGGGCTTTATGGGGCTACGAGCAGTACTTC
NA	TRBV20-1	few	TRBJ2-5	CSDGSQETQYF	TGCAGTGATGGGTCACAAGAGACCCAGTACTTC
TRBD2	TRBV7-6	NA	TRBJ2-2	CASSLITSGNTGELFF	TGTGCCAGCAGCCTAATCACTAGCGGGAACACCGGGGAGCTGTTTTTT
NA	TRBV6-5	few	TRBJ2-4	CASSYSRAREQYF	TGTGCCAGCAGTTACAGCAGGGCGAGGGAGCAGTACTTC
TRBD1	TRBV11-3	few	TRBJ2-5	CASSSRGRRGETQYF	TGTGCCAGCAGCTCCAGGGGGCGCAGGGGGGAGACCCAGTACTTC
NA	TRBV10-3	NA	TRBJ1-6	CAISESGGDNSPLHF	TGTGCCATCAGTGAGTCAGGGGGAGATAATTCACCCCTCCACTTT
NA	TRBV19	few	TRBJ1-5	CASSPMRQPQHF	TGTGCCAGTAGTCCGATGAGGCAGCCCCAGCATTTT
TRBD1	TRBV20-1	NA	TRBJ2-1	CSALQGRNEQFF	TGCAGTGCTCTACAGGGGCGCAATGAGCAGTTCTTC
NA	TRBV7-9	NA	TRBJ2-3	CASSSADGTQYF	TGTGCCAGCAGCTCCGCAGACGGCACGCAGTATTTT
TRBD2	TRBV20-1	few	TRBJ2-3	CSATRSGRSTDTQYF	TGCAGTGCTACCCGTAGCGGGAGGTCTACAGATACGCAGTATTTT
NA	TRBV7-9	NA	TRBJ2-2	CASNLPRGTNTGELFF	TGTGCCAGCAACCTTCCTCGGGGAACGAACACCGGGGAGCTGTTTTTT
NA	TRBV7-9	NA	TRBJ2-3	CASSLSSGFTDTQYF	TGTGCCAGCAGCTTATCATCGGGGTTCACAGATACGCAGTATTTT
TRBD1	TRBV20-1	NA	TRBJ1-2	CSARAVRDRALF	TGCAGTGCTAGAGCAGTTAGGGACAGGGCCCTCTTC
TRBD1	TRBV4-3	NA	TRBJ2-2	CASSGGSGELFF	TGCGCCAGTTCAGGGGGCAGCGGGGAGCTGTTTTTT
TRBD1	TRBV7-9	NA	TRBJ2-7	CASSFRDRGRLRQYF	TGTGCCAGCAGCTTCCGGGACAGGGGTCGGTTAAGGCAGTACTTC
TRBD2	TRBV7-2	few	TRBJ2-3	CASSISSSGASDTQYF	TGTGCCAGCAGCATCAGCAGTAGCGGGGCCTCAGATACGCAGTATTTT
TRBD1	TRBV25-1	NA	TRBJ1-5	CASSEAGQSNQPQHF	TGTGCCAGCAGTGAAGCGGGACAGAGCAATCAGCCCCAGCATTTT
NA	TRBV20-1	medium-sized	TRBJ1-5	CSARVGNSNQPQHF	TGCAGTGCTAGGGTAGGGAATAGCAATCAGCCCCAGCATTTT
NA	TRBV20-1	few	TRBJ1-2	CSARTVSSGYTF	TGCAGTGCTCGGACAGTAAGCAGTGGCTACACCTTC
NA	TRBV19	NA	TRBJ2-7	CASSHSGTSSYEQYF	TGTGCCAGTAGTCATAGCGGAACAAGCTCCTACGAGCAGTACTTC
NA	TRBV6-2/TRBV6-3	NA	TRBJ2-7	CASSQPKAYEQYF	TGTGCCAGCAGTCAGCCCAAGGCCTACGAGCAGTACTTC
NA	TRBV20-1	few	TRBJ2-3	CSARGISDVADTQYF	TGCAGTGCTAGGGGGATCAGCGACGTTGCAGATACGCAGTATTTT
TRBD2	TRBV7-9	NA	TRBJ2-7	CASSLEGGRGQYF	TGTGCCAGCAGCTTAGAAGGCGGGAGGGGGCAGTACTTC
TRBD2	TRBV20-1	few	TRBJ2-7	CSASRFRTSTLPPYEQYF	TGCAGTGCTAGTAGGTTCAGGACTAGCACCCTTCCTCCCTACGAGCAGTACTTC
NA	TRBV28	few	TRBJ2-7	CASSPYVVAAYEQYF	TGTGCCAGCAGCCCTTATGTGGTAGCCGCCTACGAGCAGTACTTC
TRBD1	TRBV20-1	few	TRBJ1-2	CSAAVRQGGYGYTF	TGCAGTGCCGCGGTAAGACAGGGCGGCTATGGCTACACCTTC
NA	TRBV6-2/TRBV6-3	NA	TRBJ1-2	CASRPAWGASYGYTF	TGTGCCAGCAGGCCAGCGTGGGGGGCTAGCTATGGCTACACCTTC
TRBD1	TRBV6-1	medium-sized	TRBJ2-5	CASSEQGDRVETQYF	TGTGCCAGCAGTGAACAAGGGGACAGGGTTGAGACCCAGTACTTC
NA	TRBV7-6	NA	TRBJ2-1	CASSLAGNNEQFF	TGTGCCAGCAGCTTAGCCGGGAACAATGAGCAGTTCTTC
TRBD1	TRBV28	NA	TRBJ2-1	CASRDRGTNEQFF	TGTGCCAGCAGAGACAGGGGGACGAATGAGCAGTTCTTC
TRBD2	TRBV25-1	NA	TRBJ2-3	CASSEWGGRAADTQYF	TGTGCCAGCAGTGAATGGGGCGGGAGGGCCGCAGATACGCAGTATTTT
NA	TRBV19	NA	TRBJ2-7	CASSFGHQSSYEQYF	TGTGCCAGTAGTTTCGGACATCAGAGCTCCTACGAGCAGTACTTC
TRBD2	TRBV28	NA	TRBJ2-7	CASSSWTSGSYEQYF	TGTGCCAGCAGTTCTTGGACTAGCGGGAGCTACGAGCAGTACTTC
TRBD1	TRBV20-1	few	TRBJ1-1	CSANRGPNTEAFF	TGCAGTGCTAACAGGGGACCCAACACTGAAGCTTTCTTT
NA	TRBV20-1	NA	TRBJ2-3	CSATMTGESTDTQYF	TGCAGTGCTACTATGACAGGCGAGAGCACAGATACGCAGTATTTT
TRBD1	TRBV7-8	NA	TRBJ2-2	CASSLARQGQTGELFF	TGTGCCAGCAGCTTAGCGCGACAGGGTCAAACCGGGGAGCTGTTTTTT